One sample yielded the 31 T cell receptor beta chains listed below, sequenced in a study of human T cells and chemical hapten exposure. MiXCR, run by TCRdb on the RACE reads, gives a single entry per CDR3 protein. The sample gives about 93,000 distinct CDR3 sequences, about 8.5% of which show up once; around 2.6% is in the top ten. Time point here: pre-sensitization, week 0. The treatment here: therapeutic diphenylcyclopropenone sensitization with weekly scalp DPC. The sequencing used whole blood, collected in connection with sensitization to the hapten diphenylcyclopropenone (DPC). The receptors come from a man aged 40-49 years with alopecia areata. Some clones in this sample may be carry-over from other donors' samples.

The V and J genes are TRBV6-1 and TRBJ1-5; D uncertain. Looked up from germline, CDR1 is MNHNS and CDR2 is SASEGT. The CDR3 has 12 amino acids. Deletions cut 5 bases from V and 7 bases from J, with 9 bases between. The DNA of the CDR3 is TGTGCCAGCAGTTTTATGGCCCAGCCCCAGCATTTT. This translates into CASSFMAQPQHF.

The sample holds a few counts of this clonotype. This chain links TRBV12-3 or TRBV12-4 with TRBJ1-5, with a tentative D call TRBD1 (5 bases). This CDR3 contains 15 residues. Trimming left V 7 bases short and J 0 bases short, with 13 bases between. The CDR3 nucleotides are TGTGCCAGCACCCAATCTGGGGGTAGCAATCAGCCCCAGCATTTT. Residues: CASTQSGGSNQPQHF.

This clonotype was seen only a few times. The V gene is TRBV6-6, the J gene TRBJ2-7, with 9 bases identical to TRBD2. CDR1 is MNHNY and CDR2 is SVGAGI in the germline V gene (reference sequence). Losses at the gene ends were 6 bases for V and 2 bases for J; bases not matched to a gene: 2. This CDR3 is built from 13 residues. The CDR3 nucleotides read TGTGCCAGCAGGTCTAGCGGGACCTACGAGCAGTACTTC. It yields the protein CASRSSGTYEQYF.

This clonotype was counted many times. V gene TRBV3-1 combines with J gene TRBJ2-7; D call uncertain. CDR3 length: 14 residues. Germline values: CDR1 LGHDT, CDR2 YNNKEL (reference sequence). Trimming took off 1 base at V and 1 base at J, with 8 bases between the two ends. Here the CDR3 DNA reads TGTGCCAGCAGCCAAGGAAGCGAGTCCTACGAGCAGTACTTC. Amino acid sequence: CASSQGSESYEQYF.

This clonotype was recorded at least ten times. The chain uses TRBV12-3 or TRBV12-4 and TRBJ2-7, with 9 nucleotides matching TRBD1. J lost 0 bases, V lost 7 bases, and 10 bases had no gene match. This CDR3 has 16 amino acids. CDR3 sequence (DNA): TGTGCCAGCAACACAGGGGGCGCCCAAAGCTCCTACGAGCAGTACGTC. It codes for CASNTGGAQSSYEQYV.

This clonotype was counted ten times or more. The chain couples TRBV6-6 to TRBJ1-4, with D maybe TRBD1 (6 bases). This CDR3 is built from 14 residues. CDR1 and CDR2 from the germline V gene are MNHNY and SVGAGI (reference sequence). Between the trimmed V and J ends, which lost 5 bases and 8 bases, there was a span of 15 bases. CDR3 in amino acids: CASSLGGAEEKLFF. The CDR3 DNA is TGTGCCAGCAGTCTAGGGGGGGCCGAGGAAAAACTGTTTTTT.

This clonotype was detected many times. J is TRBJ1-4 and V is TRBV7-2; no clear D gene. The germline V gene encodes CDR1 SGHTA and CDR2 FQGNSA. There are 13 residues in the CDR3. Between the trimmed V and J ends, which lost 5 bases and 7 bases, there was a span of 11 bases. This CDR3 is CASSPYLSEKLFF. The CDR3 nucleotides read TGTGCCAGCAGCCCCTACCTCAGTGAAAAACTGTTTTTT.

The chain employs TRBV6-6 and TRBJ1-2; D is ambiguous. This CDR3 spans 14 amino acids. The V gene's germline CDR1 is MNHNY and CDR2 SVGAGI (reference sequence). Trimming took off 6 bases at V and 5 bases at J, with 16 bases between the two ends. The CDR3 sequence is CASSQKTTNYGYTF. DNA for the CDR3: TGTGCCAGCAGCCAAAAGACAACAAATTATGGCTACACCTTC.

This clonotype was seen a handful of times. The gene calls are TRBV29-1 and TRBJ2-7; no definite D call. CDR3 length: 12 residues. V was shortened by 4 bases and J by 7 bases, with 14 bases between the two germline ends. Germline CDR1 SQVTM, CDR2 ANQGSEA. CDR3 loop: CSVGTTTWEQYF. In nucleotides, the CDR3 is TGCAGCGTTGGGACCACCACCTGGGAGCAGTACTTC.

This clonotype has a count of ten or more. The CDR3 spells CASSQPGQNYGYTF. The CDR3 nucleotides read TGTGCCAGCAGCCAGCCGGGACAGAACTATGGCTACACCTTC. The chain uses TRBV11-2 and TRBJ1-2; TRBD1 matches at 7 bases. CDR3 size: 14 residues. Germline assignment: CDR1 SGHAT and CDR2 FQNNGV. The V and J ends lost 5 bases and 2 bases, in that order; junction bases with no gene match: 5.

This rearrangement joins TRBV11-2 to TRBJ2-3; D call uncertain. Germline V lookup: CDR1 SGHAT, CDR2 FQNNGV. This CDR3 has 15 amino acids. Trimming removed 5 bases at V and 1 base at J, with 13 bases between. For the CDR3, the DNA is TGTGCCAGCAGCCGCCGTGAGGCGCGCACAGATACGCAGTATTTT. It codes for CASSRREARTDTQYF. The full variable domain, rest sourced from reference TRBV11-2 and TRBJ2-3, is EAGVAQSPRYKIIEKRQSVAFWCNPISGHATLYWYQQILGQGPKLLIQFQNNGVVDDSQLPKDRFSAERLKGVDSTLKIQPAKLEDSAVYLCASSRREARTDTQYFGPGTRLTVL.

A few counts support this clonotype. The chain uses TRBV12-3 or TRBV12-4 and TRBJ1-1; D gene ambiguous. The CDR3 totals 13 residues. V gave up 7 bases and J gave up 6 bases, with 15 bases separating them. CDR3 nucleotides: TGTGCCAGCACCTTAAGTGGGCTAGCTGAAGCTTTCTTT. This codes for CASTLSGLAEAFF.

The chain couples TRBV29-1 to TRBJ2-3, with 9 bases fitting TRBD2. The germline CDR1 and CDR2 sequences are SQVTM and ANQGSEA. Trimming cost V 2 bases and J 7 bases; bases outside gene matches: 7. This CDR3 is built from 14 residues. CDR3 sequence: CSVESGTSMYTQYF. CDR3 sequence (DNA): TGCAGCGTTGAATCAGGGACTAGCATGTATACGCAGTATTTT.

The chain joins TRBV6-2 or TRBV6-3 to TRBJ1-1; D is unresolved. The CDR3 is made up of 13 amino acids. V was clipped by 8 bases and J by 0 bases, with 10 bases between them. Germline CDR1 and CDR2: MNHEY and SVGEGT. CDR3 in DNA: TGTGCCAGCGGGAACGTCATGAACACTGAAGCTTTCTTT. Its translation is CASGNVMNTEAFF.

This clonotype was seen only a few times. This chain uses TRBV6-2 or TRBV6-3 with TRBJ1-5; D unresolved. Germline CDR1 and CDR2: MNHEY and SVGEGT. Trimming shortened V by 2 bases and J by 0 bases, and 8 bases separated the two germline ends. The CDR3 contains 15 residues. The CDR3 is CASSYPQISNQPQHF. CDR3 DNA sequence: TGTGCCAGCAGTTACCCACAGATTAGCAATCAGCCCCAGCATTTT.

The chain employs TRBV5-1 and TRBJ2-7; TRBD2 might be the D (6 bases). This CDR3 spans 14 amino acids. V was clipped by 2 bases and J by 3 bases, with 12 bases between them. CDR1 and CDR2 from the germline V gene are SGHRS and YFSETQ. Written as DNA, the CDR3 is TGCGCCAGCAGCTTTGGAGGGCCCAACTACGAGCAGTACTTC. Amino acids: CASSFGGPNYEQYF.

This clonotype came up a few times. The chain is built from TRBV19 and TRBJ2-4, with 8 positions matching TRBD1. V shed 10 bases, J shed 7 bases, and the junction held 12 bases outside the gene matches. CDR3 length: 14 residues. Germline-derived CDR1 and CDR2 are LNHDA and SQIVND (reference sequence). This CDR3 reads CATSSQGASNIQYF. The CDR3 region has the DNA TGTGCCACCTCGAGCCAGGGGGCTAGCAACATTCAGTACTTC.

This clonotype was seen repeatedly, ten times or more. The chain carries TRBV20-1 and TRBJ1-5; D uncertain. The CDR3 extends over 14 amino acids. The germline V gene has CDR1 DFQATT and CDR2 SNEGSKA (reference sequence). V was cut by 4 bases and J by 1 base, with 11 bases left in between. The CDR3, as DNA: TGCAGTGCTACTGGGCTGCGAAGCAATCAGCCCCAGCATTTT. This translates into CSATGLRSNQPQHF.

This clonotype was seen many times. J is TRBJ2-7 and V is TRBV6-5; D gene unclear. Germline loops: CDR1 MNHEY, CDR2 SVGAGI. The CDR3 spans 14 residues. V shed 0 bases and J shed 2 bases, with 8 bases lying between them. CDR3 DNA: TGTGCCAGCAGTTACTCGGGCGGAACCTACGAGCAGTACTTC. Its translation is CASSYSGGTYEQYF.

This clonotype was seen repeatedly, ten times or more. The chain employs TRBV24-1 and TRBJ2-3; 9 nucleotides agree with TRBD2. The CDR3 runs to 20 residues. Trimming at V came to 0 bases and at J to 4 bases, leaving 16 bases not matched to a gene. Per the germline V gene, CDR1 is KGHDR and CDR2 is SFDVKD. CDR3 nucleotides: TGTGCCACCAGTGATTTGCGGAGACAGGGCAGTAGCGGGAGCCCAGATACGCAGTATTTT. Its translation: CATSDLRRQGSSGSPDTQYF.

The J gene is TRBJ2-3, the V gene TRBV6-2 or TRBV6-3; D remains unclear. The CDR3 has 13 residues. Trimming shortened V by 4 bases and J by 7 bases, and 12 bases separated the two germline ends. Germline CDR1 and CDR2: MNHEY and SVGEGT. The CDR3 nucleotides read TGTGCCAGCAGTTCCCTGGAACAATATACGCAGTATTTT. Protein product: CASSSLEQYTQYF.

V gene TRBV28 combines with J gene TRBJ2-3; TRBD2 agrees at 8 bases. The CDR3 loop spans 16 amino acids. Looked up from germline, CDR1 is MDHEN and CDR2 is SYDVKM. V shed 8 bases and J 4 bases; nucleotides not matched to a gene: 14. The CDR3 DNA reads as TGTGCCAGCTTAGCGGGATTAGGCCGAGGCGCAGATACGCAGTATTTT. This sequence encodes CASLAGLGRGADTQYF.

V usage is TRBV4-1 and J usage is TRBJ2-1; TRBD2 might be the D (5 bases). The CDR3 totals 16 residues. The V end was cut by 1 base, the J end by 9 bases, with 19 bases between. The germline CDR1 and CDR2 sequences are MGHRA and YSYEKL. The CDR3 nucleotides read TGCGCCAGCAGCCAAGGTGGGTGGGAGAGGGATGGTGAGCAGTTCTTC. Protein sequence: CASSQGGWERDGEQFF.

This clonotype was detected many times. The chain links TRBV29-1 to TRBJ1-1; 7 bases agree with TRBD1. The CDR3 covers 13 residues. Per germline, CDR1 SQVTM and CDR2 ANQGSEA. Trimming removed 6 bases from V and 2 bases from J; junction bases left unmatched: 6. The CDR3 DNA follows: TGCAGCGTGCAGGGACAGCCCAACACTGAAGCTTTCTTT. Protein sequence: CSVQGQPNTEAFF.

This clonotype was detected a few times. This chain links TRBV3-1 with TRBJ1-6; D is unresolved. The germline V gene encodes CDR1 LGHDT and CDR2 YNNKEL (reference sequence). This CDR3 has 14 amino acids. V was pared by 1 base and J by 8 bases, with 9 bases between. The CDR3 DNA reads TGTGCCAGCAGCCAAGGGGTAGTTGATTCACCCCTCCACTTT. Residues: CASSQGVVDSPLHF. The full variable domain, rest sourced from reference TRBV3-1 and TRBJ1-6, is DTAVSQTPKYLVTQMGNDKSIKCEQNLGHDTMYWYKQDSKKFLKIMFSYNNKELIINETVPNRFSPKSPDKAHLNLHINSLELGDSAVYFCASSQGVVDSPLHFGNGTRLTVT.

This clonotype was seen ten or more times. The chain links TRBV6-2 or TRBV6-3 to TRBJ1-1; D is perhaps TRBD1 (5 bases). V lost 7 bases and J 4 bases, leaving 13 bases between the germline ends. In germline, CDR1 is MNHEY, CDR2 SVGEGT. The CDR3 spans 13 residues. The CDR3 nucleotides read TGTGCCAGCACTCTACGGGGGATCACTGAAGCTTTCTTT. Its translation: CASTLRGITEAFF.

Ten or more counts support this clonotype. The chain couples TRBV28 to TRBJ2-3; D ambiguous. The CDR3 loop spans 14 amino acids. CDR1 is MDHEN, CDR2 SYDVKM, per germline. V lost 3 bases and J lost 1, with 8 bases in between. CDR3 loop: CASSFVAGTDTQYF. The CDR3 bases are TGTGCCAGCAGTTTTGTAGCTGGCACAGATACGCAGTATTTT.

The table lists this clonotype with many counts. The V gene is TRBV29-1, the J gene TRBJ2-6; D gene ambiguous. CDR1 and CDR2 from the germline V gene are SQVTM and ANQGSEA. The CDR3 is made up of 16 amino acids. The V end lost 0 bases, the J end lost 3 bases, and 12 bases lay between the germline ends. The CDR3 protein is CSVEDWELSGANVLTF. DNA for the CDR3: TGCAGCGTTGAAGATTGGGAACTAAGTGGGGCCAACGTCCTGACTTTC.

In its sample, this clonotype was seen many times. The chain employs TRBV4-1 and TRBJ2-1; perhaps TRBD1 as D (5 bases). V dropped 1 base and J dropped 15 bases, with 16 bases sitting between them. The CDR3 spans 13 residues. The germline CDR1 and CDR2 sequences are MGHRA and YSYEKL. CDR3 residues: CASSQVGVAGRFF. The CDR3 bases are TGCGCCAGCAGCCAAGTAGGGGTCGCAGGGCGGTTCTTC.

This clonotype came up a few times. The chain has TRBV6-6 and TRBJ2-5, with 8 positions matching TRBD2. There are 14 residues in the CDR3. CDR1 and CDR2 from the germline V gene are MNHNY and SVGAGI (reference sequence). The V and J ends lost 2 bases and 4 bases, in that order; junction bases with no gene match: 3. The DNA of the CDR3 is TGTGCCAGCAGTTACGGAACTAGCGGAGAGACCCAGTACTTC. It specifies CASSYGTSGETQYF.

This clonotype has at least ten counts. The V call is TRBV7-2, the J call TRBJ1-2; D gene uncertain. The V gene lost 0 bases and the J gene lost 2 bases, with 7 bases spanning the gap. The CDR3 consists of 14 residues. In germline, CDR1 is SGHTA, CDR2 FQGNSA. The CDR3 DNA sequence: TGTGCCAGCAGCTTAGCGCCGCCGAACTATGGCTACACCTTC. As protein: CASSLAPPNYGYTF.